One T cell receptor beta chain is described in this entry. The antigen remains undetermined. The CDR3 is made up of 15 amino acids. The germline V gene has CDR1 LGHDT and CDR2 YNNKEL (reference sequence). The V gene lost 10 bases and the J gene lost 1 base, with 16 bases spanning the gap. This sample is part of a study of response to subunit inactivated influenza vaccine. Study-wide findings and caveats: Each seasonal influenza vaccination, the authors suggested, recruits few new T cells.

From the RT-PCR reads, TCRdb called clonotypes with MiXCR, one entry per CDR3 protein. The data show 500,000 to 550,000 distinct CDR3 sequences, with about 7.6% seen just once and roughly 13% held by the top ten. Sequences were derived from PBMCs from blood, sampled approximately 25 months after vaccination. This rearrangement joins TRBV3-1 to TRBJ2-2, with D tentatively TRBD1 or TRBD2 (6 bases each). This TCR was sampled from a man aged 50-75 years who received an inactivated influenza vaccine. CDR3 in amino acids: CATFKGGQNTGELFF. CDR3 bases: TGTGCCACTTTCAAGGGGGGACAGAACACCGGGGAGCTGTTTTTT.